This T cell receptor (beta chain) was retrieved from a study of blood T cell repertoires in COVID-19. Study overall: The United States, Italy and Spain provided the acute and convalescent COVID-19 samples.

In terms of age and location, participants ranged from roughly 18 to 95 years and lived in around 22 US areas. Cohort 3 recovered donors had two negative PCRs, clearance, or symptom resolution. Germline-derived CDR1 and CDR2 are KGHSH and LQKENI. Trimming cost V 5 bases and J 3 bases, with 17 bases left between them. This CDR3 has 15 residues. Measured with immunoSEQ multiplex PCR; TCRdb has only the in-frame clones, and not every one. The sample carries about 310,000 clones, just under 90% recorded once. The sample taken for sequencing was PBMCs or T cells enriched from blood (not recorded which). The rearrangement joins TRBV18 to TRBJ2-7; possible D gene TRBD2, 5 bases. This clonotype originated in a woman aged 25 to 39 who had recovered from COVID-19. CDR3 sequence: CASSVSSGPFYEQYF. The CDR3 DNA follows: TGTGCCAGCTCAGTCTCAAGCGGACCCTTCTACGAGCAGTACTTC.